This T cell receptor beta chain stems from a study of blood T cell repertoires in COVID-19. The overall study: Samples representing acute and convalescent COVID-19 were sourced from the United States, Italy and Spain.

On this clone: An end of the junction does not agree with germline; a read error may underlie this. This sample also contains other DNA sequences that code for the same CDR3.

The germline CDR1 and CDR2 sequences are LNHDA and SQIVND (reference sequence). The CDR3 extends over 14 amino acids. Original analysis: Estimation of nucleated cell counts relied on the amplification of reference gene primers. Measured with immunoSEQ multiplex PCR; TCRdb has only the in-frame clones, and not every one. The V and J calls and clone size were taken over from that table, and D and trimming were inferred from the DNA. Among around 210,000 clones listed, 86% were seen once. The receptor's source is a woman aged 70-85 years with acute or convalescent COVID-19. The material sequenced was peripheral blood. V usage is TRBV19 and J usage is TRBJ1-5; no clear D. In DNA, the CDR3 is TGTGCCAGCAGTATTGTGGGCGCCAATCAGCCCCAGCATTTT. Translation gives CASSIVGANQPQHF.